Listed below are T cell receptor beta chains from one sample, sequenced in a study of cytomegalovirus exposure and HLA in healthy donors. Produced via immunoSEQ multiplex PCR; TCRdb's table is partial and in-frame only. The sample has about 150,000 clones; approximately 80% are singletons. Sequencing was performed on PBMCs. The source is a man under 40 in good health and CMV-seropositive. Each CDR3 is given with its conserved first and last residue. A D gene is named only where the DNA matches it firmly. Where a row states a size, it is once, few, many or the class of an expanded clone; other rows omit it.

J	D	size	V	CDR3	DNA
TRBJ2-7	.	.	TRBV27	CASSFLGAFGEQYF	TGTGCCAGCAGTTTTTTGGGGGCCTTCGGCGAGCAGTACTTC
TRBJ2-5	.	few	TRBV19	CASSIKGSETQYF	TGTGCCAGTAGTATAAAGGGGTCGGAGACCCAGTACTTC
TRBJ1-1	.	.	TRBV9	CASRSGGGVNTEAFF	TGTGCCAGCAGATCGGGGGGAGGGGTGAACACTGAAGCTTTCTTT
TRBJ2-7	.	.	TRBV25-1	CASSAPYTGTDYEQYF	TGTGCCAGCAGTGCACCTTATACAGGGACGGACTACGAGCAGTACTTC
TRBJ2-4	.	.	TRBV10-2	CASSEMGGRDKNIQYF	TGCGCCAGCAGTGAGATGGGGGGACGAGACAAAAACATTCAGTACTTC
TRBJ2-3	TRBD2	.	TRBV6-5	CASRYERGSSDTQYF	TGTGCCAGCAGATATGAGCGGGGGTCATCAGATACGCAGTATTTT
TRBJ1-5	.	.	TRBV28	CASRIRGPQHF	TGTGCCAGCAGGATTCGAGGGCCCCAGCATTTT
TRBJ2-7	TRBD2	.	TRBV19	CASRNSGDWEQYF	TGTGCCAGTAGGAATAGCGGGGACTGGGAGCAGTACTTC
TRBJ2-7	.	once	TRBV5-1	CASRETGAYEQYF	TGCGCCAGCAGGGAGACAGGAGCCTACGAGCAGTACTTC
TRBJ2-5	.	.	TRBV19	CASSTDQETQYF	TGTGCCAGTAGTACCGACCAAGAGACCCAGTACTTC
TRBJ2-1	TRBD1	.	TRBV7-8	CASSLFRDRVTDEQFF	TGTGCCAGCAGCTTATTCCGGGACAGGGTGACGGATGAGCAGTTCTTC
TRBJ2-2	.	.	TRBV9	CASSVASGITGELFF	TGTGCCAGCAGCGTAGCATCAGGGATCACCGGGGAGCTGTTTTTT
TRBJ2-3	TRBD1	.	TRBV6-1	CASRTGGDTDTQYF	TGTGCCAGCAGGACAGGGGGCGACACAGATACGCAGTATTTT
TRBJ1-2	.	.	TRBV18	CASSPGGRGHGYTF	TGTGCCAGCTCACCGGGCGGCAGGGGACATGGCTACACCTTC
TRBJ1-2	.	.	TRBV7-9	CASSLAQGNYGYTF	TGTGCCAGCAGCTTAGCGCAGGGGAACTATGGCTACACCTTC
TRBJ1-1	TRBD1	.	TRBV7-2	CASSLQGGQYLEAFF	TGTGCCAGCAGCCTCCAAGGGGGCCAGTATCTAGAAGCTTTCTTT
TRBJ1-2	.	.	TRBV29-1	CSVITPGEPDGYTF	TGCAGCGTGATCACCCCGGGGGAACCGGATGGCTACACCTTC
TRBJ2-7	TRBD1	once	TRBV28	CASSLQGAGEQYF	TGTGCCAGCAGCCTACAGGGGGCGGGGGAGCAGTACTTC
TRBJ2-1	.	.	TRBV5-1	CASSRGASYNEQFF	TGCGCCAGCAGTCGGGGGGCCAGCTACAATGAGCAGTTCTTC